This TCR beta chain comes out of a study of human T cells and chemical hapten exposure. Study observations and caveats: Clustering by CDR3 similarity yielded significantly more large clusters from expanded TCRs than controls.

Time point given: patch test 2, 6 weeks after DPC sensitization. Treatment given: therapeutic diphenylcyclopropenone sensitization with weekly scalp DPC. Only a few counts were recorded for this clonotype. Its antigen is unidentified. In TCRdb, the RACE reads were re-called with MiXCR into one record per CDR3 protein. Of 110,000 or so distinct CDR3 sequences listed, about a tenth are singletons. Trimming cost V 7 bases and J 5 bases, with 9 bases left between them. Germline-derived CDR1 and CDR2 are SGDLS and YYNGEE. The CDR3 has 11 residues. This sequence was found in a woman aged 40 to 55 with alopecia areata. Some clones in this sample may be carry-over from other donors' samples. The source material was whole blood, sampled in connection with sensitization to the hapten diphenylcyclopropenone (DPC). The V call is TRBV9, the J call TRBJ1-2; D remains unclear. The CDR3 region has the DNA TGTGCCAGCCGGGAGGGATATGGCTACACCTTC. It codes for CASREGYGYTF.